One sample yielded the 17 T cell receptor beta chains listed below, sequenced in a study of T cells in Graves' hyperthyroidism and ophthalmopathy. The investigators amplified TCR beta CDR3 regions from RNA transcripts. When the TCR CDR3 underwent first-round RT-PCR, the HTBI primer set was used. TCRdb used MiXCR to reprocess the multiplex PCR reads, holding one entry per CDR3 protein. The data contain roughly 560,000 distinct CDR3 sequences, under 15% of them singletons. Sequenced input: blood. These TCRs come from a middle-aged woman with Graves' ophthalmopathy.

This chain joins TRBV28 and TRBJ2-2; possible D gene TRBD1, 7 bases. This CDR3 comprises 15 residues. Trimming left V 3 bases short and J 4 bases short, with 12 bases between. Germline loops: CDR1 MDHEN, CDR2 SYDVKM. The CDR3 sequence is CASSFNQGGTGELFF. CDR3 nucleotides: TGTGCCAGCAGTTTCAATCAGGGGGGCACCGGGGAGCTGTTTTTT.

This clonotype occurred many times. V gene TRBV5-5 combines with J gene TRBJ1-5, with a weak D call TRBD1 (5 bases). The germline V gene has CDR1 SGHKS and CDR2 YYEKEE (reference sequence). Trimming stripped 6 bases from V and 3 bases from J, with 13 bases between. The CDR3 contains 14 residues. DNA of the CDR3: TGTGCCAGCACCCCTGAGGGGAACAATCAGCCCCAGCATTTT. Its translation: CASTPEGNNQPQHF.

There are many counts of this clonotype. The V and J genes are TRBV6-5 and TRBJ2-7, with 10 bases fitting TRBD1. The CDR3 is made up of 14 amino acids. Trimming at V came to 2 bases and at J to 4 bases, leaving 2 bases not matched to a gene. Germline CDR1 MNHEY, CDR2 SVGAGI. In DNA form, the CDR3 reads TGTGCCAGCAGTTACGGGGACAGGGGTTACGAGCAGTACTTC. Residues: CASSYGDRGYEQYF.

This chain joins TRBV20-1 and TRBJ2-5, with 12 nucleotides matching TRBD2. The CDR3 is 13 residues long. Looked up from germline, CDR1 is DFQATT and CDR2 is SNEGSKA (reference sequence). V shed 7 bases and J 5 bases; nucleotides not matched to a gene: 5. Here the CDR3 reads CSGLAGVWETQYF. Here the CDR3 DNA reads TGCAGTGGACTAGCGGGAGTTTGGGAGACCCAGTACTTC.

In its sample, this clonotype was seen many times. In DNA form, the CDR3 reads TGTGCCTGGAGTGAAGGCTCCCAAGAGACCCAGTACTTC. This codes for CAWSEGSQETQYF. This chain uses TRBV30 with TRBJ2-5, with D unresolved. This CDR3 contains 13 residues. Germline V lookup: CDR1 GTSNPN, CDR2 SVGIG (reference sequence). V lost 1 base and J 1 base, leaving 7 bases between the germline ends. The entire variable domain, with the rest obtained from reference TRBV30 and TRBJ2-5, is as follows: SQTIHQWPATLVQPVGSPLSLECTVEGTSNPNLYWYRQAAGRGLQLLFYSVGIGQISSEVPQNLSASRPQDRQFILSSKKLLLSDSGFYLCAWSEGSQETQYFGPGTRLLVL.

Worth noting for this clonotype: Since a much larger clone is just one base distant, this may be a read error. The CDR3 DNA reads TGTGTCAGCCAACTCAGGGGGCTTTTGGGCGAGCAGTACTTC. Its protein product is CVSQLRGLLGEQYF. The chain joins TRBV12-3 or TRBV12-4 to TRBJ2-7, with 8 bases that match TRBD1. The CDR3 extends over 14 amino acids.

CDR3 region: CASSTRTGGIQPQHF. CDR3 nucleotide sequence: TGTGCCAGTAGTACCCGGACAGGGGGCATTCAGCCCCAGCATTTT. This chain joins TRBV19 and TRBJ1-5; 11 nucleotides agree with TRBD1. Germline CDR1 LNHDA, CDR2 SQIVND (reference sequence). Trimming took 4 bases from V and 6 from J; bases not matched to a gene: 5. The CDR3 consists of 15 residues.

This clonotype was observed many times. V and J are TRBV6-1 and TRBJ2-2, with D perhaps TRBD1 or TRBD2 (5 bases each). This CDR3 spans 15 amino acids. CDR1 is MNHNS and CDR2 is SASEGT in the germline V gene. V was trimmed by 6 bases and J by 3 bases, leaving 14 bases between them. The CDR3 is CASSEGLGDTGELFF. CDR3 in DNA: TGTGCCAGCAGCGAGGGGTTGGGGGACACCGGGGAGCTGTTTTTT.

This clonotype was detected many times. The chain uses TRBV20-1 and TRBJ2-7; D perhaps matches TRBD1 (6 bases). The length of the CDR3 is 12 residues. V dropped 1 base and J dropped 6 bases, with 10 bases sitting between them. Germline V gives CDR1 DFQATT, CDR2 SNEGSKA (reference sequence). This chain's CDR3 is CSARVDSPEQYF. The CDR3, as DNA: TGCAGTGCTAGAGTGGACAGCCCCGAGCAGTACTTC.

This clonotype occurred many times. This chain uses TRBV2 with TRBJ2-5; 8 bases line up with TRBD2. The CDR3 spans 16 residues. Trimming removed 2 bases from V and 4 bases from J; junction bases left unmatched: 9. Per the germline V gene, CDR1 is SNHLY and CDR2 is FYNNEI. The CDR3 loop is CASSEYQRERGETQYF. The DNA for the CDR3 is TGTGCCAGCAGTGAATACCAGCGGGAGCGAGGAGAGACCCAGTACTTC.

This clonotype was recorded many times. The chain joins TRBV30 to TRBJ2-5, with D possibly being TRBD2 (5 bases). The CDR3 consists of 13 residues. The V gene's germline CDR1 is GTSNPN and CDR2 SVGIG (reference sequence). Trimming took off 2 bases at V and 4 bases at J, with 11 bases between the two ends. The CDR3 region is CAWSWRAGETQYF. CDR3 nucleotides: TGTGCCTGGAGTTGGCGGGCAGGAGAGACCCAGTACTTC. The whole variable domain, filled in from reference TRBV30 and TRBJ2-5, reads SQTIHQWPATLVQPVGSPLSLECTVEGTSNPNLYWYRQAAGRGLQLLFYSVGIGQISSEVPQNLSASRPQDRQFILSSKKLLLSDSGFYLCAWSWRAGETQYFGPGTRLLVL.

The chain recombines TRBV20-1 with TRBJ2-7; D unresolved. The CDR3 is made up of 15 amino acids. Germline CDR1 and CDR2: DFQATT and SNEGSKA (reference sequence). V lost 1 base and J 5 bases, leaving 18 bases between the germline ends. The CDR3 coding sequence is TGCAGTGCTAGAGGATGGGAAAAGGGTCTAAACGAGCAGTACTTC. Encoded protein: CSARGWEKGLNEQYF.

CDR3 amino acids: CASSLEVWSDTGELFF. DNA of the CDR3: TGTGCCAGCAGCCTCGAGGTTTGGAGCGACACCGGGGAGCTGTTTTTT. V and J are TRBV9 and TRBJ2-2; D ambiguous. CDR3 size: 16 residues. CDR1 is SGDLS, CDR2 YYNGEE, per germline. Trimming removed 4 bases from V and 3 bases from J, with 16 bases in between.

This clonotype was counted at least ten times. The chain uses TRBV30 and TRBJ1-3; a weak D match, TRBD1 (5 bases). V was trimmed by 2 bases and J by 0 bases, leaving 11 bases between them. The CDR3 is 15 residues long. The V gene's germline CDR1 is GTSNPN and CDR2 SVGIG (reference sequence). CDR3 nucleotide sequence: TGTGCCTGGAGTATCAGTGGGGGCTCTGGAAACACCATATATTTT. Encoded protein: CAWSISGGSGNTIYF.

This clonotype has just one count. The V gene is TRBV30, the J gene TRBJ2-2; D gene ambiguous. Trimming pared 2 bases from V and 5 bases from J, leaving 18 bases between. The CDR3 loop spans 16 amino acids. The germline CDR1 and CDR2 sequences are GTSNPN and SVGIG (reference sequence). The CDR3 reads CAWSNAAFKGTGELFF. The CDR3 DNA is TGTGCCTGGAGTAACGCGGCTTTTAAGGGAACCGGGGAGCTGTTTTTT.

About this clonotype itself: Because it lacks the conserved phenylalanine or tryptophan at the end, this CDR3 is likely a read error. The chain uses TRBV7-9 and TRBJ1-5; a weak D match, TRBD1 (5 bases). Trimming removed 4 bases at V and 0 bases at J, with 10 bases between. The CDR3 totals 15 residues. CDR1 is SEHNR and CDR2 is FQNEAQ in the germline V gene (reference sequence). CDR3 residues: CASSSTEYSNQPQHS. Here the CDR3 DNA reads TGTGCCAGCAGCTCGACAGAGTATAGCAATCAGCCCCAGCATTCT.

Many counts were recorded for this clonotype. The gene calls are TRBV28 and TRBJ1-1, with D tentatively TRBD1 (5 bases). The CDR3 runs 13 residues. Germline CDR1 reads MDHEN; CDR2 reads SYDVKM. V lost 6 bases and J 0 bases, leaving 8 bases between the germline ends. CDR3 sequence: CASRGVVNTEAFF. The CDR3 DNA reads as TGTGCCAGCAGGGGGGTTGTGAACACTGAAGCTTTCTTT.